This T cell receptor beta chain was documented in a study of blood T cell repertoires in COVID-19. Clones were read by immunoSEQ multiplex PCR, and TCRdb kept only the in-frame ones, dropping some. This table has 50,000 to 70,000 clones, roughly 79% appearing once. The sequenced material came from peripheral blood. This sequence originates from a human donor in a cohort sampled during active COVID-19.

In DNA, the CDR3 is TGTGCCAGCAGTTCCCTTCGACAGGGGGCTAACACTGAAGCTTTCTTT. Its translation: CASSSLRQGANTEAFF. The V gene is TRBV27, the J gene TRBJ1-1, with 10 bases lining up with TRBD1. From germline, CDR1 is MNHEY and CDR2 SMNVEV (reference sequence). The CDR3 covers 16 residues. The junction had 7 bases not matched to a gene; V was cut back by 4 bases and J by 2 bases.